The present TCR beta chain was sequenced within a study of blood T cell repertoires in COVID-19. Study-wide context: Donors in the United States, Italy and Spain gave samples during acute or convalescent COVID-19.

J gave up 9 bases and V 2 bases, and 8 bases lay outside the gene matches. The CDR3 is 17 residues long. Germline CDR1 LGHDT, CDR2 YNNKEL (reference sequence). Per the study methods: Reference gene primer amplification gave estimated nucleated cell counts. The method was immunoSEQ multiplex PCR; TCRdb's version includes in-frame clones alone and lacks a portion of them. V and J calls plus clone size are reproduced from that table; the DNA served to infer D and trimming. The profile shows 200,000 to 250,000 clones, around nine tenths of them singletons. This clone occurred once. The TCR was taken from a young woman who had recovered from COVID-19. Material for sequencing was peripheral blood. The chain has TRBV3-1 (or the pseudogene TRBV3-2) and TRBJ2-4; TRBD2 matches at 15 bases. For the CDR3, the DNA is TGTGCCAGCAGCCAACCAGGACTAGCGGGAGGGCCGGTCATTCAGTACTTC. This encodes CASSQPGLAGGPVIQYF.